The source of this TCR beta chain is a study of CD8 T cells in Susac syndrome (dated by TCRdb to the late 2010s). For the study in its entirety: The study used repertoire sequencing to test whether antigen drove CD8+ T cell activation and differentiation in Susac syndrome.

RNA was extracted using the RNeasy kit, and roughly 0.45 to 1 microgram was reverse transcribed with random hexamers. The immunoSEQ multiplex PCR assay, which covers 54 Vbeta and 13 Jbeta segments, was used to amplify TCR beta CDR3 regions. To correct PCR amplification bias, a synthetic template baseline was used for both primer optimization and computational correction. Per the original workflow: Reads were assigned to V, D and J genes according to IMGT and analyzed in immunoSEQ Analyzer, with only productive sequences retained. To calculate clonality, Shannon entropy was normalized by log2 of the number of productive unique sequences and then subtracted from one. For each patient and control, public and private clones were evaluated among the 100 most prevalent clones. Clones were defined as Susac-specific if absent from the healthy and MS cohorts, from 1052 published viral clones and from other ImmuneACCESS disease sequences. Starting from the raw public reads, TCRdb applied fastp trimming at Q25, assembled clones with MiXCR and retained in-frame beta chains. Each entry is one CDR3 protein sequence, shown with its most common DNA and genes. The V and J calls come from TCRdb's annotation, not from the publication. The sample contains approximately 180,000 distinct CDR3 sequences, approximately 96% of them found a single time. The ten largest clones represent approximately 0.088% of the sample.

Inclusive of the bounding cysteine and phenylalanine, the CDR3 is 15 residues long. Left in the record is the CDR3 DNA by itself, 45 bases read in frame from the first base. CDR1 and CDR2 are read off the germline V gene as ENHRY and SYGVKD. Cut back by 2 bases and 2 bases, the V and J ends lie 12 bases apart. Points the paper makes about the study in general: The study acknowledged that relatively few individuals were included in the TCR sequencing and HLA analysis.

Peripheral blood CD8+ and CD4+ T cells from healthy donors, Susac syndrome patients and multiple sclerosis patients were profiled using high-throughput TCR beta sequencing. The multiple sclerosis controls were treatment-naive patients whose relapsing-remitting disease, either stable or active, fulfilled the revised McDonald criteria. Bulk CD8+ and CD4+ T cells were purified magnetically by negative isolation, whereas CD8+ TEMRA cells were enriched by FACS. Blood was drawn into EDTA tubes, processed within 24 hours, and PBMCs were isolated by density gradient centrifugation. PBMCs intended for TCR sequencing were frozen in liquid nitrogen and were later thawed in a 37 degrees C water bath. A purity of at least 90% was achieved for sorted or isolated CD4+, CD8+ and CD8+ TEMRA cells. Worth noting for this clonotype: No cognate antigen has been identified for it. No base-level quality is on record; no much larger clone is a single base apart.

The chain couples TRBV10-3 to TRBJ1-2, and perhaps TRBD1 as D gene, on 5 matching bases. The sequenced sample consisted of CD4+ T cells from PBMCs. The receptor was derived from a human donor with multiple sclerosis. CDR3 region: CAISEAGLINYGYTF. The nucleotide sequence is TGTGCCATCAGTGAGGCAGGGTTGATCAACTATGGCTACACCTTC.